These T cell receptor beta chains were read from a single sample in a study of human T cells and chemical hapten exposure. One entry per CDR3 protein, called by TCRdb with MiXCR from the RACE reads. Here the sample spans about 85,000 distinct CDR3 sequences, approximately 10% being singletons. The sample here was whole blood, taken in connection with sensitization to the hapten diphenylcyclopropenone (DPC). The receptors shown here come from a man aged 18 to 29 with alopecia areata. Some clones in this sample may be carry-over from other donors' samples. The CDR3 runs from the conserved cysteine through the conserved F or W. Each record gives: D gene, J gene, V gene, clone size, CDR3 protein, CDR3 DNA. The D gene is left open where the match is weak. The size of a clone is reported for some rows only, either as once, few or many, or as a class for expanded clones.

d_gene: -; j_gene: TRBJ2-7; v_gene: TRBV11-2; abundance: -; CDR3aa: CASSFESVSYEQYF; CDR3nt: TGTGCCAGCAGCTTCGAGTCGGTCTCCTACGAGCAGTACTTC
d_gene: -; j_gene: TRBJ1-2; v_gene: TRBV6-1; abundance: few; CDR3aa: CASSTLWTVGYTF; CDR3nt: TGTGCCAGCAGTACTCTATGGACAGTCGGCTACACCTTC
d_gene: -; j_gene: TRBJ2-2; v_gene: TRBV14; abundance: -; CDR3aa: CASSPRTPRPNTGELFF; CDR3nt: TGTGCCAGCAGCCCACGGACCCCGCGCCCGAACACCGGGGAGCTGTTTTTT
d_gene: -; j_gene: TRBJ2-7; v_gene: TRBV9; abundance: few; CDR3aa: CASSPGPGSYEQYF; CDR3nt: TGTGCCAGCAGCCCGGGACCGGGTTCCTACGAGCAGTACTTC
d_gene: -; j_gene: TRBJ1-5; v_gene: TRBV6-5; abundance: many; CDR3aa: CASRSQGGGQPQHF; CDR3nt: TGTGCCAGCAGGTCACAGGGAGGAGGGCAGCCCCAGCATTTT
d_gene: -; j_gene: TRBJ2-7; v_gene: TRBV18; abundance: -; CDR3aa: CASSHGPSSYEQYF; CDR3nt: TGTGCCAGCTCACACGGACCGTCCTCCTACGAGCAGTACTTC
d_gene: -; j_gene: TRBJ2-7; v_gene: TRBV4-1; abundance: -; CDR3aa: CASSPKANDYEQYF; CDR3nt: TGCGCCAGCAGCCCCAAGGCAAATGACTACGAGCAGTACTTC
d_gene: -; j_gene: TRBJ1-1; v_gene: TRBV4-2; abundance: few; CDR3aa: CASSQGWGKFSEAFF; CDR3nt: TGTGCCAGCAGCCAAGGATGGGGCAAGTTCTCTGAAGCTTTCTTT
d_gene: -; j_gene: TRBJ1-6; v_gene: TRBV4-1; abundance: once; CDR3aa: CASSQTGHSPLHF; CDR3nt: TGCGCCAGCAGCCAAACGGGCCATTCACCCCTCCACTTT
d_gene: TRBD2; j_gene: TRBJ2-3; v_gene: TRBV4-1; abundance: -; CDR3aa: CASSQATSDGDTQYF; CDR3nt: TGCGCCAGCAGCCAAGCGACTAGCGACGGAGATACGCAGTATTTT
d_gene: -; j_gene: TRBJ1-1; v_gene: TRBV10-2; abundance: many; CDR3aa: CASKTDNTEAFF; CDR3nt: TGCGCCAGCAAGACAGATAACACTGAAGCTTTCTTT
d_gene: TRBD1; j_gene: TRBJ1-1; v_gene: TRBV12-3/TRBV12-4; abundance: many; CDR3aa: CASSETGSSFEAFF; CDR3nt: TGTGCCAGCAGCGAGACAGGGTCGAGTTTTGAAGCTTTCTTT
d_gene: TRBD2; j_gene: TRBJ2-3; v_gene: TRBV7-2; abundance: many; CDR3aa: CASSLEAGNRNTQYF; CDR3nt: TGTGCCAGCAGCTTAGAAGCGGGGAACAGGAATACGCAGTATTTT
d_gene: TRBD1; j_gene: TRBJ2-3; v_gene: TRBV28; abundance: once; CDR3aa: CASSFGTGADTQYF; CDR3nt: TGTGCCAGCAGTTTCGGGACAGGCGCAGATACGCAGTATTTT
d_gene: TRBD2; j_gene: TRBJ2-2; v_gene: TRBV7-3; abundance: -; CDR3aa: CASSLPGTSYTGELFF; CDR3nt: TGTGCCAGCAGCTTACCCGGGACTAGCTACACCGGGGAGCTGTTTTTT
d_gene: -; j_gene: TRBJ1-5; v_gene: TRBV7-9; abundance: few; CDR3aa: CASSPDGRSNQPQHF; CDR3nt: TGTGCCAGCAGCCCCGACGGGAGAAGCAATCAGCCCCAGCATTTT
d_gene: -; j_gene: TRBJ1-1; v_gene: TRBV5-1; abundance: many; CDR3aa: CASRGTGPRGTEAFF; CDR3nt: TGCGCCAGCAGGGGTACCGGGCCCCGGGGGACTGAAGCTTTCTTT